These T cell receptor beta chains were read from a single sample in a study of CD8+CD57+ T cells in acquired aplastic anemia. TCRdb re-derived calls from the reads in MiXCR, one entry per CDR3 protein. The sample yields roughly 180,000 distinct CDR3 sequences, nearly 65% seen once. Sample: sorted CD4+, CD8+, or CD8+CD57+ T cells (not recorded which) from PBMCs. Receptors originate from a human donor with aplastic anemia. Each CDR3 is given with its conserved first and last residue. D genes are given only for firm matches. Not every row has a clone size; where given, it reads once, few, many or a size class.

j_call: TRBJ1-6
d_call: -
clone_size: -
v_call: TRBV7-2
cdr3_nt: TGTGCCAGCAGCTTAAGGAGTACGGGGGTTGGTTATAATTCACCCCTCCACTTT
cdr3_aa: CASSLRSTGVGYNSPLHF

j_call: TRBJ2-5
d_call: TRBD2
clone_size: -
v_call: TRBV15
cdr3_nt: TGTGCCACCAGCAGAGATCAGGGGACTAGCGGGATGAAGACCCAGTACTTC
cdr3_aa: CATSRDQGTSGMKTQYF

j_call: TRBJ2-3
d_call: TRBD2
clone_size: -
v_call: TRBV7-3
cdr3_nt: TGTGCCAGCAGTTTCAGCGGGGGTGGTCCCCTCACAGATACGCAGTATTTT
cdr3_aa: CASSFSGGGPLTDTQYF

j_call: TRBJ2-5
d_call: TRBD2
clone_size: -
v_call: TRBV20-1
cdr3_nt: TGCAGTGAAGCTAGCGGGAGGAAAGAGACCCAGTACTTC
cdr3_aa: CSEASGRKETQYF

j_call: TRBJ2-1
d_call: TRBD2
clone_size: few
v_call: TRBV6-6
cdr3_nt: TGTGCCAGCAGTTACCGGCTAGCGGGGGGCGGTGAGCAGTTCTTC
cdr3_aa: CASSYRLAGGGEQFF

j_call: TRBJ2-7
d_call: -
clone_size: many
v_call: TRBV12-3/TRBV12-4
cdr3_nt: TGTGCCAGCAGTTTATCACCCTACGAGCAGTACTTC
cdr3_aa: CASSLSPYEQYF

j_call: TRBJ2-7
d_call: -
clone_size: -
v_call: TRBV27
cdr3_nt: TGTGCCAGCAGTGCCGGCAGAACCTACGAGCAGTACTTC
cdr3_aa: CASSAGRTYEQYF

j_call: TRBJ2-7
d_call: TRBD1
clone_size: -
v_call: TRBV7-2
cdr3_nt: TGTGCCAGCAGCTTAGGATTGACAGGGGACGGGTCCTACGAGCAGTACTTC
cdr3_aa: CASSLGLTGDGSYEQYF

j_call: TRBJ2-5
d_call: -
clone_size: few
v_call: TRBV7-2
cdr3_nt: TGTGCCAGCAGCTTAGGGGGAGCGGCAGAGACCCAGTACTTC
cdr3_aa: CASSLGGAAETQYF

j_call: TRBJ1-6
d_call: -
clone_size: -
v_call: TRBV10-3
cdr3_nt: TGTGCCAGCAGTTCCCCCACGGGGAATTCACCCCTCCACTTT
cdr3_aa: CASSSPTGNSPLHF

j_call: TRBJ1-5
d_call: TRBD1
clone_size: few
v_call: TRBV20-1
cdr3_nt: TGCAGTGCCTTGACAGGGGTCTACAATCAGCCCCAGCATTTT
cdr3_aa: CSALTGVYNQPQHF

j_call: TRBJ1-5
d_call: -
clone_size: few
v_call: TRBV7-9
cdr3_nt: TGTGCCAGCAGCTTAGGGGCACAGCGGGGTGGCAATCAGCCCCAGCATTTT
cdr3_aa: CASSLGAQRGGNQPQHF

j_call: TRBJ1-3
d_call: -
clone_size: -
v_call: TRBV2
cdr3_nt: TGTGCCAGCAAGAAGGGGGAGGGAAACACCATATATTTT
cdr3_aa: CASKKGEGNTIYF

j_call: TRBJ1-5
d_call: TRBD1
clone_size: -
v_call: TRBV7-4
cdr3_nt: TGTGCCAGCAGCCCACAGGGGGCGACGCCCCAGCATTTT
cdr3_aa: CASSPQGATPQHF

j_call: TRBJ1-6
d_call: -
clone_size: few
v_call: TRBV4-1
cdr3_nt: TGCGCCAGTACGGGACGGTGGCCCGGACGTTCACCCCTCCACTTT
cdr3_aa: CASTGRWPGRSPLHF

j_call: TRBJ2-3
d_call: TRBD2
clone_size: many
v_call: TRBV12-3/TRBV12-4
cdr3_nt: TGTGCCAGCAGTTTATCCGGTGGAGGGGGACTAGCGGGGGCCAGCACAGATACGCAGTATTTT
cdr3_aa: CASSLSGGGGLAGASTDTQYF

j_call: TRBJ2-7
d_call: -
clone_size: -
v_call: TRBV5-6
cdr3_nt: TGTGCCAGCAGCCCGACAGGTAGCGAGCAGTACTTC
cdr3_aa: CASSPTGSEQYF

j_call: TRBJ1-1
d_call: -
clone_size: -
v_call: TRBV2
cdr3_nt: TGTGCCAGCAATCGCAGGGCCCTTGAAGCTTTCTTT
cdr3_aa: CASNRRALEAFF

j_call: TRBJ1-1
d_call: TRBD1
clone_size: -
v_call: TRBV9
cdr3_nt: TGTGCTAGCAGCGCTCCTCCGGGACAGGGTAACACTGAAGCTTTCTTT
cdr3_aa: CASSAPPGQGNTEAFF

j_call: TRBJ2-1
d_call: -
clone_size: few
v_call: TRBV19
cdr3_nt: TGTGCCAGTAAGGGTTTTGTCAATGAGCAGTTCTTC
cdr3_aa: CASKGFVNEQFF

j_call: TRBJ1-2
d_call: -
clone_size: -
v_call: TRBV6-5
cdr3_nt: TGTGCCAGCAGTTACTCGGGCGGCTCGGGGTATGGCTACACCTTC
cdr3_aa: CASSYSGGSGYGYTF

j_call: TRBJ1-2
d_call: TRBD1
clone_size: -
v_call: TRBV19
cdr3_nt: TGTGCCAGTAGCGGACAGGTAGGATCATATGGCTACACCTTC
cdr3_aa: CASSGQVGSYGYTF

j_call: TRBJ1-6
d_call: -
clone_size: once
v_call: TRBV9
cdr3_nt: TGTGCCAGCAGCGTAGCATGGACAGTTAATTCACCCCTCCACTTT
cdr3_aa: CASSVAWTVNSPLHF